This is a list of T cell receptor beta chains from one sample in a study of blood T cell repertoires in COVID-19. Clones were read by immunoSEQ multiplex PCR, and TCRdb kept only the in-frame ones, dropping some. The sample yields approximately 190,000 clones, around 80% seen once. The sample taken for sequencing was peripheral blood. The receptor source for this set is a woman aged 55-69 years with COVID-19, enrolled during active disease. The CDR3 runs from the conserved cysteine through the conserved F or W. The order of the fields is CDR3 protein, CDR3 DNA, J gene, V gene, D gene, clone size. The D gene is left open where the match is weak. The size of a clone is reported for some rows only, either as once, few or many, or as a class for expanded clones.

CDR3: CASSIFTGELFF; DNA: TGTGCCAGCAGCATCTTTACCGGGGAGCTGTTTTTT; J: TRBJ2-2; V: TRBV7-9; D: NA; size: NA
CDR3: CASSLAHRLAEDTQYF; DNA: TGTGCCAGCAGCTTAGCGCATCGTCTCGCGGAAGATACGCAGTATTTT; J: TRBJ2-3; V: TRBV7-9; D: NA; size: NA
CDR3: CASTSDGGRRNTEAFF; DNA: TGTGCCAGCACCTCGGACGGGGGGCGGAGGAACACTGAAGCTTTCTTT; J: TRBJ1-1; V: TRBV5-6; D: NA; size: NA
CDR3: CASRPGLAGSNEQFF; DNA: TGTGCCAGCAGACCCGGACTAGCGGGAAGCAATGAGCAGTTCTTC; J: TRBJ2-1; V: TRBV7-8; D: TRBD2; size: NA
CDR3: CASSGTVVDTQYF; DNA: TGCGCCAGCAGCGGGACAGTTGTAGATACGCAGTATTTT; J: TRBJ2-3; V: TRBV5-1; D: TRBD1; size: NA
CDR3: CASSDRGYNQPQHF; DNA: TGTGCCAGCAGCGACAGGGGGTACAATCAGCCCCAGCATTTT; J: TRBJ1-5; V: TRBV6-2/TRBV6-3; D: TRBD1; size: NA
CDR3: CASSPLQGNEQFF; DNA: TGTGCCAGCTCACCACTACAGGGTAATGAGCAGTTCTTC; J: TRBJ2-1; V: TRBV18; D: NA; size: NA
CDR3: CASSPRGNYGYTF; DNA: TGTGCCAGTAGCCCTAGGGGGAACTATGGCTACACCTTC; J: TRBJ1-2; V: TRBV19; D: NA; size: NA
CDR3: CASSSMTRASETQYF; DNA: TGTGCCAGCAGCTCTATGACTAGGGCTTCGGAGACCCAGTACTTC; J: TRBJ2-5; V: TRBV5-4; D: NA; size: NA
CDR3: CASSSTGFGYNEQFF; DNA: TGTGCCAGCAGCTCGACAGGGTTTGGCTACAATGAGCAGTTCTTC; J: TRBJ2-1; V: TRBV7-2; D: TRBD1; size: NA
CDR3: CASSFQVQETQYF; DNA: TGCGCCAGCAGCTTCCAGGTTCAAGAGACCCAGTACTTC; J: TRBJ2-5; V: TRBV5-1; D: NA; size: NA
CDR3: CASSPPPTGYQTDTQYF; DNA: TGTGCCAGCAGTCCCCCCCCCACAGGGTACCAAACAGATACGCAGTATTTT; J: TRBJ2-3; V: TRBV28; D: NA; size: NA
CDR3: CASSPADGVQETQYF; DNA: TGTGCCAGCAGTCCAGCGGACGGGGTACAAGAGACCCAGTACTTC; J: TRBJ2-5; V: TRBV7-3; D: NA; size: NA
CDR3: CASSLRLAGNTGELFF; DNA: TGTGCCAGCAGCCTACGACTAGCGGGAAACACCGGGGAGCTGTTTTTT; J: TRBJ2-2; V: TRBV9; D: TRBD2; size: NA
CDR3: CASSLALAFYNEQFF; DNA: TGTGCCAGCAGCTTAGCCCTAGCGTTTTACAATGAGCAGTTCTTC; J: TRBJ2-1; V: TRBV7-2; D: NA; size: NA
CDR3: CASSRRQMNTEAFF; DNA: TGTGCCAGCAGTCGTCGACAGATGAACACTGAAGCTTTCTTT; J: TRBJ1-1; V: TRBV28; D: NA; size: NA
CDR3: CATSDMTGGNQPQHF; DNA: TGTGCCACCAGTGACATGACAGGGGGCAATCAGCCCCAGCATTTT; J: TRBJ1-5; V: TRBV24-1; D: TRBD1; size: few
CDR3: CASRGDKRGYNSPLHF; DNA: TGTGCCAGCAGGGGGGACAAGAGGGGCTATAATTCACCCCTCCACTTT; J: TRBJ1-6; V: TRBV27; D: NA; size: NA
CDR3: CASSPYRSGTGAQETQYF; DNA: TGTGCCAGCTCACCCTACCGATCCGGGACAGGGGCACAAGAGACCCAGTACTTC; J: TRBJ2-5; V: TRBV18; D: TRBD1; size: NA
CDR3: CASSQGPLSAGFIYNEQFF; DNA: TGTGCCAGCAGCCAAGGGCCACTCTCAGCGGGGTTTATCTACAATGAGCAGTTCTTC; J: TRBJ2-1; V: TRBV3-1/TRBV3-2; D: TRBD2; size: few
CDR3: CASSFGQGLEDEQFF; DNA: TGTGCCAGCAGCTTTGGACAGGGGCTAGAGGATGAGCAGTTCTTC; J: TRBJ2-1; V: TRBV7-9; D: TRBD1; size: NA
CDR3: CASSTGTGPYGYTF; DNA: TGTGCCAGCAGTACCGGGACAGGGCCCTATGGCTACACCTTC; J: TRBJ1-2; V: TRBV2; D: TRBD1; size: NA
CDR3: CASTPGPGNTEAFF; DNA: TGTGCCAGCACCCCAGGGCCAGGGAACACTGAAGCTTTCTTT; J: TRBJ1-1; V: TRBV6-5; D: NA; size: once
CDR3: CASSSAGTDYNEQFF; DNA: TGTGCCAGCAGCTCCGCCGGGACAGACTACAATGAGCAGTTCTTC; J: TRBJ2-1; V: TRBV7-9; D: TRBD1; size: NA
CDR3: CASNQTSGTGACNEQFF; DNA: TGTGCCAGCAACCAAACATCAGGGACAGGGGCATGCAATGAGCAGTTCTTC; J: TRBJ2-1; V: TRBV3-1/TRBV3-2; D: TRBD1; size: NA
CDR3: CATSTRQGRTDTQYF; DNA: TGTGCCACCAGCACTCGACAGGGACGCACAGATACGCAGTATTTT; J: TRBJ2-3; V: TRBV15; D: TRBD1; size: NA
CDR3: CASSSILQVNDPYNEQFF; DNA: TGTGCCAGCAGCTCGATACTACAGGTTAACGACCCCTACAATGAGCAGTTCTTC; J: TRBJ2-1; V: TRBV5-6; D: NA; size: NA
CDR3: CASSSVNTGTPYNEQFF; DNA: TGTGCCAGCAGCTCCGTAAATACTGGTACTCCATACAATGAGCAGTTCTTC; J: TRBJ2-1; V: TRBV5-8; D: NA; size: few
CDR3: CASSSRGNTEAFF; DNA: TGTGCCAGCAGTTCCAGGGGGAACACTGAAGCTTTCTTT; J: TRBJ1-1; V: TRBV28; D: NA; size: NA
CDR3: CASSRGSGEKLFF; DNA: TGTGCCAGCAGCCGGGGTTCCGGCGAAAAACTGTTTTTT; J: TRBJ1-4; V: TRBV7-2; D: NA; size: NA
CDR3: CASSLLGLAGNEQYF; DNA: TGTGCCAGCAGCTTATTGGGACTAGCGGGAAATGAGCAGTACTTC; J: TRBJ2-7; V: TRBV7-2; D: TRBD2; size: NA
CDR3: CASSLVVSGTGGYTF; DNA: TGTGCCAGCAGCTTAGTGGTTTCGGGAACGGGGGGCTACACCTTC; J: TRBJ1-2; V: TRBV7-2; D: NA; size: few
CDR3: CASSLAGNQPQHF; DNA: TGTGCCAGCAGCTTAGCGGGTAATCAGCCCCAGCATTTT; J: TRBJ1-5; V: TRBV11-2; D: NA; size: NA
CDR3: CATGGWMNTEAFF; DNA: TGTGCCACGGGAGGGTGGATGAACACTGAAGCTTTCTTT; J: TRBJ1-1; V: TRBV10-3; D: NA; size: NA
CDR3: CASSGLAGAYNEQFF; DNA: TGTGCCAGCAGTGGTCTAGCGGGGGCCTACAATGAGCAGTTCTTC; J: TRBJ2-1; V: TRBV2; D: TRBD2; size: NA
CDR3: CASSVQVSNQPQHF; DNA: TGTGCCAGTAGTGTCCAGGTTAGCAATCAGCCCCAGCATTTT; J: TRBJ1-5; V: TRBV19; D: NA; size: NA